The 3 T cell receptor beta chains below were found in one sample sequenced in a study of shared clonotypes between healthy human individuals (TCRdb year 2020). The library was generated by the immunoSEQ multiplex PCR assay. This is the immuneACCESS table as TCRdb keeps it, with only in-frame sequences that have V and J called. A part of the clones is gone; compared with another copy, unresolved V genes explain less than half, and the rest is unexplained. Present in this sample are 2 million to 2.5 million clones, approximately 93% of which were seen just once. The top ten hold 0.35% to 0.5% of the sample. The sample taken for sequencing was naive CD4+ T cells from PBMCs. In light of the paper, this sample's cell subset or site label describes: CD45RA+ positively selected. The origin of the receptors is a man between 18 and 35 years old in good health. Some clones in this sample may be carry-over from other donors' samples.

The chain recombines TRBV7-2 with TRBJ2-5, with no clear D. Germline lookup yields CDR1 SGHTA and CDR2 FQGNSA. V lost 2 bases and J lost 2, with 9 bases in between. The CDR3 totals 14 residues. The CDR3 region has the DNA TGTGCCAGCAGCTTATTCGCGCAGCAAGAGACCCAGTACTTC. Protein sequence: CASSLFAQQETQYF.

The gene calls are TRBV2 and TRBJ1-2; D perhaps matches TRBD1 (5 bases). CDR1 is SNHLY, CDR2 FYNNEI, per germline. This CDR3 region has 14 residues. V was shortened by 2 bases and J by 4 bases, with 11 bases between the two germline ends. The CDR3 nucleotides read TGTGCCAGCAGTGAAAGGGGCGAAGCCTATGGCTACACCTTC. Protein sequence: CASSERGEAYGYTF.

This clone occurred a few times. This chain uses TRBV30 with TRBJ1-1, with D unresolved. Trimming removed 1 base at V and 9 bases at J, with 9 bases between. From germline, CDR1 is GTSNPN and CDR2 SVGIG (reference sequence). The CDR3 is made up of 11 amino acids. In DNA, the CDR3 is TGTGCCTGGAGTGCTTCGACGAAAGCTTTCTTT. Amino acid sequence: CAWSASTKAFF.